This record looks at one T cell receptor (beta chain) sequence and its context. Its antigen is currently unknown. The sample is drawn from a study of Ad26.COV2.S vaccination and SARS-CoV-2 variants. The wider study: Ad26.COV2.S was injected intramuscularly once or twice, 56 days apart. The study, taken as a whole, reports: Quantification of TCR breadth and depth may have yielded underestimates of total T cell responses.

Treatment defined: roughly 18 received Ad26.COV2.S at low or high dose, single or two shots; several received placebo; per-sample allocation not given. All samples were drawn on day 63, counting from the first vaccine or placebo injection. V lost 1 base, J lost 2 bases, and 11 bases lay in between. From germline, CDR1 is SEHNR and CDR2 FQNEAQ (reference sequence). The CDR3 spans 15 residues. Some clones are missing from TCRdb's copy, which holds only in-frame ones; the method was immunoSEQ multiplex PCR. The data contain just over 350,000 clones, approximately 85% of them singletons. Sequenced here: peripheral blood, sampled in a trial of Ad26.COV2.S vaccine versus placebo. This sequence was found in a person aged 18 to 65 who received the Ad26.COV2.S COVID-19 vaccine or a placebo. V usage is TRBV7-9 and J usage is TRBJ2-5; the D gene is possibly TRBD1 (5 bases). The CDR3 loop reads CASSLGVDRQETQYF. The CDR3 DNA reads as TGTGCCAGCAGCTTAGGGGTAGACAGACAAGAGACCCAGTACTTC.